These T cell receptor beta chains were read from a single sample in a study of shared clonotypes between healthy human individuals. The data were produced by immunoSEQ multiplex PCR, yet TCRdb's version contains in-frame clones alone and is incomplete. The sample has roughly 2,300,000 clones, about nine tenths seen once. Source material: naive CD4+ T cells from PBMCs. The receptors stem from a man between 18 and 35 years old in good health. Some clones in this sample may be carry-over from other donors' samples. The CDR3 runs from the conserved cysteine through the conserved F or W. Fields, in order: V gene, D gene, clone size, J gene, CDR3 protein, CDR3 DNA. A D gene is named only where the DNA matches it firmly. Size values are once, few and many counts, or a class for expanded clones, and some rows have none.

V gene: TRBV6-1; D gene: -; clone size: few; J gene: TRBJ2-7; CDR3 protein: CASSEVAETPYEQYF; CDR3 DNA: TGTGCCAGCAGTGAGGTTGCGGAGACACCATACGAGCAGTACTTC
V gene: TRBV7-8; D gene: TRBD2; clone size: -; J gene: TRBJ2-7; CDR3 protein: CASSWDSGEPYEQYF; CDR3 DNA: TGTGCCAGCAGCTGGGATAGCGGGGAGCCCTACGAGCAGTACTTC
V gene: TRBV18; D gene: TRBD1; clone size: -; J gene: TRBJ1-5; CDR3 protein: CASSPGQGEPQHF; CDR3 DNA: TGTGCCAGCTCACCAGGACAGGGTGAGCCCCAGCATTTT
V gene: TRBV19; D gene: -; clone size: -; J gene: TRBJ1-2; CDR3 protein: CASSITRAVYYGYTF; CDR3 DNA: TGTGCCAGTAGTATAACAAGGGCCGTTTACTATGGCTACACCTTC
V gene: TRBV11-3; D gene: -; clone size: -; J gene: TRBJ2-2; CDR3 protein: CASSLDSGNTGELFF; CDR3 DNA: TGTGCCAGCAGCTTAGATAGCGGGAACACCGGGGAGCTGTTTTTT
V gene: TRBV6-1; D gene: -; clone size: once; J gene: TRBJ2-3; CDR3 protein: CASSENRKSTDTQYF; CDR3 DNA: TGTGCCAGCAGTGAAAACAGGAAGAGCACAGATACGCAGTATTTT
V gene: TRBV4-2; D gene: -; clone size: -; J gene: TRBJ2-5; CDR3 protein: CASSQGPTAAGETQYF; CDR3 DNA: TGTGCCAGCAGCCAAGGTCCAACGGCGGCCGGGGAGACCCAGTACTTC
V gene: TRBV9; D gene: -; clone size: -; J gene: TRBJ1-1; CDR3 protein: CASSVDVRAAGRGTEAFF; CDR3 DNA: TGTGCCAGCAGCGTAGATGTTCGGGCGGCAGGGAGAGGCACTGAAGCTTTCTTT
V gene: TRBV7-2; D gene: -; clone size: -; J gene: TRBJ2-3; CDR3 protein: CASSLDRQTDTQYF; CDR3 DNA: TGTGCCAGCAGCTTAGACCGACAGACAGATACGCAGTATTTT
V gene: TRBV29-1; D gene: TRBD2; clone size: -; J gene: TRBJ2-1; CDR3 protein: CSVGAGGPHNEQFF; CDR3 DNA: TGCAGCGTTGGGGCGGGAGGGCCCCACAATGAGCAGTTCTTC
V gene: TRBV7-3; D gene: TRBD2; clone size: -; J gene: TRBJ2-5; CDR3 protein: CASSFTGTKGETQYF; CDR3 DNA: TGTGCCAGCAGTTTTACCGGGACTAAGGGGGAGACCCAGTACTTC
V gene: TRBV7-3; D gene: TRBD1; clone size: -; J gene: TRBJ2-2; CDR3 protein: CASSQFSRGPGELFF; CDR3 DNA: TGTGCCAGCAGCCAATTCTCTAGGGGGCCCGGGGAGCTGTTTTTT
V gene: TRBV5-1; D gene: -; clone size: -; J gene: TRBJ2-5; CDR3 protein: CASSLFGGSQETQYF; CDR3 DNA: TGCGCCAGCAGCTTGTTTGGGGGGTCCCAAGAGACCCAGTACTTC
V gene: TRBV11-2; D gene: -; clone size: -; J gene: TRBJ1-4; CDR3 protein: CASSPKATNEKLFF; CDR3 DNA: TGTGCCAGCAGCCCCAAAGCAACTAATGAAAAACTGTTTTTT
V gene: TRBV9; D gene: -; clone size: once; J gene: TRBJ2-2; CDR3 protein: CASSVVPGELFF; CDR3 DNA: TGTGCCAGCAGCGTAGTACCCGGGGAGCTGTTTTTT
V gene: TRBV9; D gene: TRBD1; clone size: -; J gene: TRBJ2-7; CDR3 protein: CASSPTGGSREQYF; CDR3 DNA: TGTGCCAGCAGTCCAACAGGGGGCTCGAGGGAGCAGTACTTC